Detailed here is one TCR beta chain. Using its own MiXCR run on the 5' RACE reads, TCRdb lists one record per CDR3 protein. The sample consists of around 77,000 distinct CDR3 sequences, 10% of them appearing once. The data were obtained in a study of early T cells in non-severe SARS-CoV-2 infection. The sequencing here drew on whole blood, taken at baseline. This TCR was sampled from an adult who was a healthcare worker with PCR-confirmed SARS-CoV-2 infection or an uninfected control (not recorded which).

Here the CDR3 reads CASSVGPVRYEQYF. The CDR3 nucleotides are TGTGCCAGCAGCGTAGGGCCAGTTAGATACGAGCAGTACTTC. V usage is TRBV9 and J usage is TRBJ2-7; D remains unclear. V gave up 0 bases and J gave up 4 bases, with 11 bases separating them. CDR1 and CDR2 (germline): SGDLS, YYNGEE. CDR3 length: 14 amino acids.